The 28 T cell receptor beta chains reported below all come from one sample, sequenced in a study of T cells after yellow fever vaccination. TCRdb analysed the 5' RACE reads with MiXCR anew, one entry per CDR3 protein. Among some 350,000 distinct CDR3 sequences, roughly 6.1% were seen once, and the ten largest hold roughly 15%. The specimen comprised PBMCs, sampled 5 days after the yellow fever booster vaccination. The source is a man aged 25-45 years who received the YFV17D yellow fever vaccine.

The V gene is TRBV19, the J gene TRBJ1-5; D ambiguous. CDR1 is LNHDA, CDR2 SQIVND, per germline (reference sequence). Trimming pared 5 bases from V and 5 bases from J, leaving 10 bases between. This CDR3 is 13 amino acids long. CDR3 residues: CASSLQYHQPQHF. The CDR3 DNA reads as TGTGCCAGTAGTTTGCAGTATCATCAGCCCCAGCATTTT.

This clonotype was observed a handful of times. The chain is built from TRBV10-3 and TRBJ1-5, with D possibly matching TRBD1 (6 bases). Germline V lookup: CDR1 ENHRY, CDR2 SYGVKD. The V and J ends lost 6 bases and 6 bases respectively, with 15 bases between them. CDR3 length: 14 amino acids. CDR3 in amino acids: CAIRSQGAGQPQHF. DNA of the CDR3: TGTGCCATCAGATCACAGGGAGCGGGTCAGCCCCAGCATTTT.

This clonotype was seen once. This sequence is one base from a far larger clone and is likely a read error. The CDR3 DNA reads TGTGCCAGCAGCTTAACTGGGGGAGAGATCCAGTACTTC. Protein sequence: CASSLTGGEIQYF. The chain recombines TRBV7-9 with TRBJ2-5; D may be TRBD1 or TRBD2 (5 bases each). CDR3 length: 13 residues. Per germline, CDR1 SEHNR and CDR2 FQNEAQ (reference sequence).

This clonotype has more than one count but fewer than ten. The chain recombines TRBV24-1 with TRBJ1-2; the D gene is possibly TRBD1 (5 bases). Germline V gene data show CDR1 as KGHDR and CDR2 as SFDVKD. V lost 3 bases to trimming and J lost 8 bases, with 12 bases between them. This CDR3 is 13 amino acids long. CDR3 sequence (DNA): TGTGCCACCAGTGATGGGGGTAGGAACGGCTACACCTTC. This translates into CATSDGGRNGYTF.

This clonotype was recorded many times. The chain recombines TRBV20-1 with TRBJ2-7; TRBD2 agrees at 9 bases. CDR1 is DFQATT and CDR2 is SNEGSKA in the germline V gene (reference sequence). This CDR3 is 13 amino acids long. V gave up 2 bases and J gave up 4 bases; unmatched junction bases: 3. The CDR3 is CSARNSGSYEQYF. CDR3 nucleotides: TGCAGTGCTAGAAATAGCGGGAGTTACGAGCAGTACTTC.

This clonotype was seen only a few times. The CDR3 region has the DNA TGTGCCTGGAGGCTGACAGGGTTCGAAGCTTTCTTT. It translates to CAWRLTGFEAFF. The chain links TRBV30 to TRBJ1-1; 7 bases fit TRBD1. J lost 8 bases, V lost 3 bases, and 6 bases had no gene match. Germline CDR1 and CDR2: GTSNPN and SVGIG (reference sequence). The CDR3 runs 12 residues.

The chain has TRBV4-1 and TRBJ2-3; the D gene could be TRBD1 or TRBD2 (5 bases each). The CDR3 totals 16 residues. Germline loops: CDR1 MGHRA, CDR2 YSYEKL. Trimming shortened V by 4 bases and J by 6 bases, and 20 bases separated the two germline ends. The CDR3 DNA is TGCGCCAGCAGCCTGCAAGGGTTCGGGGCCGCGGATACGCAGTATTTT. Its protein product is CASSLQGFGAADTQYF.

This clonotype appeared a few times. This rearrangement joins TRBV29-1 to TRBJ1-1, with a weak D call TRBD1 (5 bases). The germline CDR1 and CDR2 sequences are SQVTM and ANQGSEA. The CDR3 length is 13 residues. V was cut by 2 bases and J by 11 bases, with 18 bases left in between. CDR3 region: CSVESQGGFRAFF. As DNA, the CDR3 is TGCAGCGTTGAATCCCAGGGAGGGTTTCGGGCTTTCTTT. Looking up the rest from reference TRBV29-1 and TRBJ1-1 gives the full variable domain: SAVISQKPSRDICQRGTSLTIQCQVDSQVTMMFWYRQQPGQSLTLIATANQGSEATYESGFVIDKFPISRPNLTFSTLTVSNMSPEDSSIYLCSVESQGGFRAFFGQGTRLTVV.

This clonotype was picked up many times. The V call is TRBV4-3, the J call TRBJ2-7, with D perhaps TRBD2 (6 bases). Per the germline V gene, CDR1 is LGHNA and CDR2 is YSLEER. This CDR3 has 16 amino acids. V lost 2 bases to trimming and J lost 3 bases, with 17 bases between them. The CDR3 loop is CASSQIGSPGGYEQYF. In DNA, the CDR3 is TGCGCCAGCAGCCAAATCGGTTCCCCCGGGGGCTACGAGCAGTACTTC.

This clonotype was recorded many times. The chain carries TRBV20-1 and TRBJ1-2; no clear D gene. Per germline, CDR1 DFQATT and CDR2 SNEGSKA (reference sequence). The V and J ends lost 2 bases and 2 bases respectively, with 12 bases between them. This CDR3 region has 14 residues. CDR3 in amino acids: CSARTGEVNYGYTF. Written as DNA, the CDR3 is TGCAGTGCTAGAACTGGGGAGGTCAACTATGGCTACACCTTC.

In the case of this clonotype: It may be a read error: a sequence one base away is much more abundant. V and J are TRBV18 and TRBJ2-7, with 8 bases fitting TRBD2. Germline assignment: CDR1 KGHSH and CDR2 LQKENI. After removal of 3 bases from V and 1 base from J, the junction contained 14 bases not matched to a gene. There are 18 residues in the CDR3. CDR3 residues: CASSPGTSGRGGSYEQYF. The CDR3, as DNA: TGTGCCAGCTCACCTGGGACGAGCGGGAGAGGGGGGTCCTACGAGCAGTACTTC.

This sequence joins TRBV5-4 and TRBJ2-1, with D possibly called TRBD1 or TRBD2 (6 bases each). Trimming took off 0 bases at V and 11 bases at J, with 15 bases between the two ends. CDR3 length: 14 residues. CDR1 is SGHNT and CDR2 is YYREEE in the germline V gene (reference sequence). The CDR3: CASSLAGAEAKQFF. The CDR3 region has the DNA TGTGCCAGCAGCTTGGCGGGGGCGGAGGCGAAGCAGTTCTTC.

This clonotype was seen a handful of times. The gene calls are TRBV20-1 and TRBJ2-3; D remains unclear. CDR1 DFQATT and CDR2 SNEGSKA come from the germline V gene (reference sequence). Trimming took off 5 bases at V and 0 bases at J, with 6 bases between the two ends. There are 12 residues in the CDR3. CDR3 residues: CSAELSTDTQYF. CDR3 nucleotide sequence: TGCAGTGCTGAACTTAGCACAGATACGCAGTATTTT.

This clonotype was found many times. The rearrangement links TRBV12-3 or TRBV12-4 to TRBJ1-1; D ambiguous. The CDR3 length is 12 residues. Trimming shortened V by 6 bases and J by 5 bases, and 10 bases separated the two germline ends. CDR3 sequence: CASRPAGTEAFF. In DNA form, the CDR3 reads TGTGCCAGCAGACCGGCCGGGACTGAAGCTTTCTTT.

The sample holds a few counts of this clonotype. The chain links TRBV11-3 to TRBJ2-1, with 8 bases matching TRBD1. CDR1 and CDR2 from the germline V gene are SGHNT and YENEEA. Unmatched junction bases numbered 9, after V lost 5 bases and J lost 9 bases. The CDR3 covers 14 residues. DNA for the CDR3: TGTGCCAGCAGCAAGGACAGGGTGGAGGGTGAGCAGTTCTTC. It specifies CASSKDRVEGEQFF.

The sample holds a few counts of this clonotype. This chain connects TRBV12-3 or TRBV12-4 to TRBJ1-2, with 9 bases identical to TRBD1. The CDR3 is 13 residues long. V shed 5 bases and J 8 bases; nucleotides not matched to a gene: 6. The CDR3 loop reads CASSLTGGLGYTF. CDR3 bases: TGTGCCAGCAGTCTAACAGGGGGCTTGGGCTACACCTTC.

This clonotype was found many times. The chain is built from TRBV3-1 and TRBJ2-5; 9 nucleotides agree with TRBD2. There are 17 residues in the CDR3. Germline-derived CDR1 and CDR2 are LGHDT and YNNKEL (reference sequence). V trimming: 0 bases; J trimming: 5 bases; junction bases outside the gene matches: 10. The CDR3, as DNA: TGTGCCAGCAGCCAAGACGTTAGCGGGAGTTCCTTGGAGACCCAGTACTTC. Translation: CASSQDVSGSSLETQYF.

This clonotype was recorded many times. The chain carries TRBV29-1 and TRBJ2-7; D is unresolved. The CDR3 sequence is 11 residues long. V lost 5 bases, J lost 1 base, and 6 bases lay in between. CDR1 is SQVTM, CDR2 ANQGSEA, per germline. The CDR3 DNA reads TGCAGCGTTCAGTATTCCTACGAGCAGTACTTC. Protein product: CSVQYSYEQYF.

This clonotype was counted ten times or more. The rearrangement uses TRBV4-1 and TRBJ2-3; 7 bases are a match to TRBD2. The CDR3 loop spans 17 amino acids. Germline V gene sequence: CDR1 MGHRA, CDR2 YSYEKL. V was clipped by 0 bases and J by 5 bases; unmatched bases: 11. CDR3 in amino acids: CASSQEGGRGRGDTQYF. The CDR3 DNA follows: TGCGCCAGCAGCCAAGAGGGGGGTCGCGGGAGAGGAGATACGCAGTATTTT.

This clonotype was seen many times. This rearrangement joins TRBV25-1 to TRBJ2-7, with TRBD1 matching over 7 bases. V was pared by 8 bases and J by 4 bases, with 5 bases of the junction left unmatched. In germline, CDR1 is MGHDK, CDR2 SYGVNS. The CDR3 is 12 residues long. CDR3 region: CASRQGSYEQYF. The CDR3 region has the DNA TGTGCCAGCCGACAGGGCTCGTACGAGCAGTACTTC.

This chain links TRBV5-6 with TRBJ2-5; D possibly corresponds to TRBD1 (6 bases). The CDR3 covers 15 residues. Deletions cut 2 bases from V and 1 base from J, with 12 bases between. The germline V gene has CDR1 SGHDT and CDR2 YYEEEE. CDR3 DNA sequence: TGTGCCAGCAGCTTCTTCGACAGGCCCCAAGAGACCCAGTACTTC. Translated, it gives CASSFFDRPQETQYF.

V is TRBV6-2 or TRBV6-3 and J is TRBJ2-7; possible D gene TRBD2, 6 bases. The CDR3 loop spans 15 amino acids. Germline V gene sequence: CDR1 MNHEY, CDR2 SVGEGT. Between the trimmed V and J ends, which lost 5 bases and 3 bases, there was a span of 17 bases. CDR3 DNA: TGTGCCAGCAGTGATTCCGGGACTGGGATCTACGAGCAGTACTTC. Protein: CASSDSGTGIYEQYF.

This clonotype was counted ten times or more. This chain joins TRBV25-1 and TRBJ1-2, with a possible D match to TRBD1 (6 bases). This CDR3 is 12 amino acids long. V dropped 6 bases and J dropped 5 bases, with 10 bases sitting between them. Germline-derived CDR1 and CDR2 are MGHDK and SYGVNS. CDR3 sequence reads: CASSGTRYGYTF. The CDR3 coding sequence is TGTGCCAGCAGCGGGACAAGATATGGCTACACCTTC.

This clonotype has a handful of counts. The chain employs TRBV6-6 and TRBJ1-4; tentative D call: TRBD1 (5 bases). The CDR3 totals 13 residues. Germline loops: CDR1 MNHNY, CDR2 SVGAGI (reference sequence). Trimming removed 6 bases at V and 7 bases at J, with 12 bases between. The CDR3 region has the DNA TGTGCCAGCAGCATACAGGACCGTGAAAAACTGTTTTTT. It encodes CASSIQDREKLFF.

The rearrangement uses TRBV18 and TRBJ2-5; D remains ambiguous. Germline V gene lookup returns CDR1 KGHSH and CDR2 LQKENI. Trimming took off 3 bases at V and 3 bases at J, with 14 bases between the two ends. CDR3 length: 15 residues. The CDR3 is CASSPRGYGEETQYF. CDR3 DNA: TGTGCCAGCTCACCCCGAGGCTATGGGGAAGAGACCCAGTACTTC.

This clonotype was detected only a few times. The chain recombines TRBV7-2 with TRBJ2-3, with 8 nucleotides matching TRBD2. Germline CDR1 is SGHTA and CDR2 is FQGNSA. Trimming took 2 bases from V and 6 from J; bases not matched to a gene: 13. This CDR3 has 17 amino acids. The CDR3: CASSLNILAGLGDTQYF. For the CDR3, the DNA is TGTGCCAGCAGCTTAAATATTCTAGCGGGCCTGGGGGATACGCAGTATTTT.

This clonotype has just a few counts. The genes are TRBV20-1 and TRBJ1-4; unclear D gene. The CDR3 covers 15 residues. Germline V gene data show CDR1 as DFQATT and CDR2 as SNEGSKA (reference sequence). Trimming stripped 3 bases from V and 4 bases from J, with 15 bases between. The CDR3 DNA reads TGCAGTGCTAGCGACCGACTACAGATTAATGAAAAACTGTTTTTT. Translated: CSASDRLQINEKLFF.

The sample holds many counts of this clonotype. V is TRBV14 and J is TRBJ2-7, with D hard to call. CDR1 is SGHDN and CDR2 is FVKESK in the germline V gene. This CDR3 comprises 15 residues. V lost 3 bases, J lost 1 base, and 13 bases lay in between. The CDR3, as DNA: TGTGCCAGCAGCCAGACCGGGCGAGGTTCCTACGAGCAGTACTTC. It codes for CASSQTGRGSYEQYF.